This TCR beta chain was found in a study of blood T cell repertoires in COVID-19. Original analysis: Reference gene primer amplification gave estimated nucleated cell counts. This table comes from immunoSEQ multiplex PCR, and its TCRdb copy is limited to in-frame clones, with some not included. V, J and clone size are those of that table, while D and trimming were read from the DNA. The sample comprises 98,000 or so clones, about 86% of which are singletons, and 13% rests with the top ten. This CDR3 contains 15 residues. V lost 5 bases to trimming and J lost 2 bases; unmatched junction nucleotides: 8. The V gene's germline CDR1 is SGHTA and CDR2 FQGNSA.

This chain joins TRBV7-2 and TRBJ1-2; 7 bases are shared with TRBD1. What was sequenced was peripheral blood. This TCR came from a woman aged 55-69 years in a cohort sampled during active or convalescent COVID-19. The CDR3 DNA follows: TGTGCCAGCAGCGTTACGGGACAGCTAAACTATGGCTACACCTTC. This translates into CASSVTGQLNYGYTF.